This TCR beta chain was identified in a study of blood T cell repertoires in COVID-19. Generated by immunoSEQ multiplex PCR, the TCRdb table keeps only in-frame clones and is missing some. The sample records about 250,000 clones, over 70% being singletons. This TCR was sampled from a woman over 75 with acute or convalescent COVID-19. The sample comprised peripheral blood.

The CDR3 DNA is TGCGCCAGCAGAGCGGATAGCAATCAGCCCCAGCATTTT. Translating gives CASRADSNQPQHF. The chain couples TRBV5-1 to TRBJ1-5; no clear D gene. CDR3 size: 13 residues. Trimming shortened V by 5 bases and J by 0 bases, and 6 bases separated the two germline ends. Per germline, CDR1 SGHRS and CDR2 YFSETQ. Supplemented by reference TRBV5-1 and TRBJ1-5, the full variable domain reads KAGVTQTPRYLIKTRGQQVTLSCSPISGHRSVSWYQQTPGQGLQFLFEYFSETQRNKGNFPGRFSGRQFSNSRSEMNVSTLELGDSALYLCASRADSNQPQHFGDGTRLSIL.